These 29 T cell receptor beta chains originate from one sample sequenced in a study of blood T cell repertoires in COVID-19. The data were produced by immunoSEQ multiplex PCR, yet TCRdb's version contains in-frame clones alone and is incomplete. Here the sample spans about 400,000 clones, 89% being singletons. The sample was PBMCs or T cells enriched from blood (not recorded which). All receptors come from a woman under 40 who had recovered from COVID-19.

This clone came up a few times. The genes are TRBV11-1 and TRBJ2-1, with TRBD2 matching 9 bases. The V and J ends lost 2 bases and 3 bases, in that order; junction bases with no gene match: 2. The CDR3 consists of 15 residues. Germline V gene data show CDR1 as SGHAT and CDR2 as FQDESV (reference sequence). The CDR3 region has the DNA TGTGCCAGCAGCTTACTAGCGGGACGCTACAATGAGCAGTTCTTC. It codes for CASSLLAGRYNEQFF.

As to this clone: At the DNA level, this CDR3 is encoded by other sequences in the same sample as well. The chain employs TRBV5-4 and TRBJ1-1; 7 bases match TRBD1. V lost 4 bases to trimming and J lost 1 base; unmatched junction nucleotides: 4. The CDR3 consists of 14 residues. Germline V lookup: CDR1 SGHNT, CDR2 YYREEE (reference sequence). This CDR3 reads CASSIRTGNTEAFF. The CDR3 DNA sequence: TGTGCCAGCAGCATCAGGACAGGGAACACTGAAGCTTTCTTT.

The chain combines TRBV7-2 with TRBJ2-7; D is ambiguous. Germline CDR1 and CDR2: SGHTA and FQGNSA. The germline V and J ends were trimmed by 4 bases and 0 bases, with 16 bases remaining between them. The CDR3 covers 16 residues. The CDR3 bases are TGTGCCAGCAGCTCCCCCCGAAGAATCGGCTCCTACGAGCAGTACTTC. This gives the protein CASSSPRRIGSYEQYF.

The table lists this clone with a few counts. The chain joins TRBV7-2 to TRBJ1-2; D is uncertain. Germline assignment: CDR1 SGHTA and CDR2 FQGNSA. V was clipped by 5 bases and J by 6 bases, with 16 bases between them. The CDR3 length is 14 residues. The CDR3 DNA is TGTGCCAGCAGCCCGGACTGGGAAGTGGATGGCTACACCTTC. Protein product: CASSPDWEVDGYTF.

The V and J genes are TRBV7-9 and TRBJ2-7; 7 nucleotides align to TRBD1. After removal of 5 bases from V and 2 bases from J, the junction contained 3 bases not matched to a gene. The CDR3 totals 13 residues. Germline values: CDR1 SEHNR, CDR2 FQNEAQ (reference sequence). The CDR3 loop reads CASSQGTAYEQYF. The CDR3 DNA reads as TGTGCCAGCAGCCAAGGGACAGCCTACGAGCAGTACTTC.

This clone appeared a single time. The CDR3 DNA reads TGTGCCAGTAGTATAGTAGCGGGAGAACCCAGGAATGAGCAGTTCTTC. Its translation: CASSIVAGEPRNEQFF. J is TRBJ2-1 and V is TRBV19; TRBD2 matches at 9 bases. CDR3 length equals 16 residues. V lost 1 base, J lost 7 bases, and 8 bases stayed unmatched. CDR1 LNHDA and CDR2 SQIVND come from the germline V gene (reference sequence).

The J gene is TRBJ1-1, the V gene TRBV4-2, with a weak D call TRBD1 (6 bases). CDR3 length: 16 amino acids. Germline lookup yields CDR1 LGHNA and CDR2 YNFKEQ. Trimming took off 0 bases at V and 1 base at J, with 12 bases between the two ends. The CDR3 is CASSQESGQRNTEAFF. The DNA of the CDR3 is TGTGCCAGCAGCCAAGAGAGTGGACAGCGGAACACTGAAGCTTTCTTT.

This clone showed up just a few times. This chain joins TRBV3-1 (or the pseudogene TRBV3-2) and TRBJ1-2; no clear D gene. V shed 4 bases and J shed 2 bases, with 20 bases lying between them. The CDR3 consists of 17 residues. CDR1 LGHDT and CDR2 YNNKEL come from the germline V gene (reference sequence). This CDR3 reads CASSPTLGLRANYGYTF. DNA for the CDR3: TGTGCCAGCAGCCCTACATTAGGATTGAGGGCGAACTATGGCTACACCTTC.

The genes are TRBV5-4 and TRBJ1-2; 11 nucleotides agree with TRBD1. This CDR3 is built from 15 residues. Looked up from germline, CDR1 is SGHNT and CDR2 is YYREEE (reference sequence). J lost 7 bases, V lost 4 bases, and 9 bases had no gene match. The CDR3, as DNA: TGTGCCAGCAGCCCGTGGGACAGGGGGAAACTTGGCTACACCTTC. Amino acids: CASSPWDRGKLGYTF.

The CDR3 is CASSVRGAVQYF. DNA of the CDR3: TGTGCCAGCAGTGTACGGGGGGCTGTGCAGTACTTC. The rearrangement links TRBV2 to TRBJ2-7; D perhaps matches TRBD2 (7 bases). CDR3 size: 12 residues. Trimming shortened V by 4 bases and J by 9 bases, and 13 bases separated the two germline ends. Germline assignment: CDR1 SNHLY and CDR2 FYNNEI.

At least ten counts were recorded for this clone. The rearrangement uses TRBV30 and TRBJ1-5; TRBD1 agrees at 10 bases. Germline V CDR1 and CDR2: GTSNPN, SVGIG (reference sequence). The CDR3 totals 16 residues. The trim removed 2 bases at V and 4 bases at J, leaving 8 bases unmatched. The CDR3 loop is CAWSPTRTGGNQPQHF. The CDR3 DNA reads TGTGCCTGGAGTCCAACCAGGACAGGGGGTAATCAGCCCCAGCATTTT. The entire variable domain, with the rest obtained from reference TRBV30 and TRBJ1-5, is as follows: SQTIHQWPATLVQPVGSPLSLECTVEGTSNPNLYWYRQAAGRGLQLLFYSVGIGQISSEVPQNLSASRPQDRQFILSSKKLLLSDSGFYLCAWSPTRTGGNQPQHFGDGTRLSIL.

This chain connects TRBV28 to TRBJ2-7, with 11 bases aligning to TRBD1. The CDR3 consists of 13 residues. CDR1 and CDR2 (germline): MDHEN, SYDVKM. J was trimmed by 7 bases and V by 8 bases; bases with no gene match: 7. CDR3 DNA: TGTGCCAGCCGGGACAGGGGGAGAGGTGAGCAGTACTTC. Protein product: CASRDRGRGEQYF.

The V call is TRBV28, the J call TRBJ2-2; D is undetermined. The CDR3 covers 17 residues. Trimming removed 3 bases at V and 1 base at J, with 15 bases between. Germline V gives CDR1 MDHEN, CDR2 SYDVKM. CDR3 nucleotides: TGTGCCAGCAGTTTTTTGTCCCCGATACAGAACACCGGGGAGCTGTTTTTT. Translation gives CASSFLSPIQNTGELFF.

The chain combines TRBV4-1 with TRBJ1-1; TRBD1 matches at 7 bases. Germline trimming cut 3 bases from V and 5 bases from J; bases unmatched to any gene: 6. The length of the CDR3 is 14 residues. Germline CDR1 and CDR2: MGHRA and YSYEKL. CDR3 protein: CASSQKTGLTEAFF. CDR3 nucleotides: TGCGCCAGCAGCCAGAAGACAGGGTTGACTGAAGCTTTCTTT.

The chain uses TRBV5-1 and TRBJ1-2; D might be TRBD1 (6 bases). This CDR3 spans 13 amino acids. Germline CDR1 SGHRS, CDR2 YFSETQ. The V gene lost 0 bases and the J gene lost 6 bases, with 9 bases spanning the gap. CDR3 protein: CASSLGTANGYTF. The CDR3 bases are TGCGCCAGCAGCTTGGGGACAGCCAATGGCTACACCTTC.

The chain employs TRBV7-2 and TRBJ2-7, with D hard to call. The CDR3 has 15 amino acids. V dropped 1 base and J dropped 2 bases, with 12 bases sitting between them. From germline, CDR1 is SGHTA and CDR2 FQGNSA. CDR3 amino acids: CASSLGGLRTYEQYF. In nucleotides, the CDR3 is TGTGCCAGCAGCTTAGGTGGGCTGCGAACCTACGAGCAGTACTTC.

This clone is a singleton in its sample. The chain links TRBV19 to TRBJ1-1, with D possibly being TRBD1 (5 bases). The V and J ends lost 8 bases and 4 bases respectively, with 14 bases between them. This CDR3 has 13 amino acids. Looked up from germline, CDR1 is LNHDA and CDR2 is SQIVND (reference sequence). CDR3 protein: CASSRGGATEAFF. CDR3 DNA sequence: TGTGCCAGTTCCCGGGGGGGAGCCACTGAAGCTTTCTTT. Full variable domain (outside the CDR3, taken from reference TRBV19 and TRBJ1-1): DGGITQSPKYLFRKEGQNVTLSCEQNLNHDAMYWYRQDPGQGLRLIYYSQIVNDFQKGDIAEGYSVSREKKESFPLTVTSAQKNPTAFYLCASSRGGATEAFFGQGTRLTVV.

The chain recombines TRBV27 with TRBJ2-2; 7 nucleotides match TRBD2. The CDR3 has 16 residues. The germline CDR1 and CDR2 sequences are MNHEY and SMNVEV (reference sequence). The ends lost 0 bases at V and 7 bases at J; junction bases unmatched: 8. In DNA, the CDR3 is TGTGCCAGCAGTTTATCGGGGGGGACCCTCCGCGGGGAGCTGTTTTTT. Translating gives CASSLSGGTLRGELFF.

The CDR3 here is CASSLRGQLAGSGELFF. In DNA, the CDR3 is TGTGCCAGCAGTCTCCGGGGGCAACTAGCGGGATCGGGGGAGCTGTTTTTT. The V gene is TRBV6-6, the J gene TRBJ2-2; 10 bases agree with TRBD2. This CDR3 is 17 amino acids long. Germline V gives CDR1 MNHNY, CDR2 SVGAGI (reference sequence). V dropped 5 bases and J dropped 8; count of bases not matched to a gene: 14.

The chain links TRBV30 to TRBJ2-5; D is uncertain. CDR1 and CDR2 (germline): GTSNPN, SVGIG (reference sequence). The CDR3 is 15 residues long. Trimming shortened V by 0 bases and J by 3 bases, and 14 bases separated the two germline ends. The CDR3 sequence: CAWSVLWASEETQYF. The CDR3 DNA reads as TGTGCCTGGAGTGTACTCTGGGCCTCGGAAGAGACCCAGTACTTC.

The chain uses TRBV30 and TRBJ2-2, with 10 bases fitting TRBD1. The CDR3 totals 15 residues. CDR1 and CDR2 from the germline V gene are GTSNPN and SVGIG (reference sequence). V lost 1 base, J lost 6 bases, and 5 bases stayed unmatched. The CDR3 DNA reads TGTGCCTGGAGTGAGGGACAGGGGTCACCCGGGGAGCTGTTTTTT. It codes for CAWSEGQGSPGELFF.

The chain carries TRBV5-1 and TRBJ2-6; TRBD1 agrees at 11 bases. CDR1 is SGHRS and CDR2 is YFSETQ in the germline V gene. There are 17 residues in the CDR3. V lost 5 bases and J lost 0; bases outside the gene matches: 4. DNA for the CDR3: TGCGCCAGCAGGAGGGACAGGGGGTCCTCTGGGGCCAACGTCCTGACTTTC. Translated, it gives CASRRDRGSSGANVLTF.

This clone was counted between two and nine times. The chain combines TRBV28 with TRBJ1-2; D is ambiguous. Germline CDR1 and CDR2: MDHEN and SYDVKM. The CDR3 extends over 13 amino acids. The V end was cut by 7 bases, the J end by 7 bases, with 16 bases between. Written as DNA, the CDR3 is TGTGCCAGCACTACTAGCCCCCCGGGTGGCTACACCTTC. Its translation is CASTTSPPGGYTF.

The chain carries TRBV9 and TRBJ2-2; TRBD2 aligns across 10 bases. J lost 3 bases, V lost 3 bases, and 5 bases had no gene match. Germline CDR1 SGDLS, CDR2 YYNGEE. The CDR3 is 16 residues long. The CDR3 bases are TGTGCCAGCAGCGCAGCTAGCGGGGGATACACCGGGGAGCTGTTTTTT. Translation: CASSAASGGYTGELFF.

This rearrangement joins TRBV7-2 to TRBJ2-7; 11 positions agree with TRBD1. Germline CDR1 is SGHTA and CDR2 is FQGNSA. V lost 8 bases and J lost 7; bases outside the gene matches: 7. The CDR3 length is 13 residues. Here the CDR3 reads CASARTGGWEQYF. As DNA, the CDR3 is TGTGCCAGCGCCCGGACAGGGGGCTGGGAGCAGTACTTC.

As regards this clone: In the same sample, other DNA sequences code for this CDR3. The chain combines TRBV2 with TRBJ2-3; 7 positions match TRBD1. The CDR3 is 14 residues long. CDR1 is SNHLY and CDR2 is FYNNEI in the germline V gene. V dropped 6 bases and J dropped 1; count of bases not matched to a gene: 4. The CDR3 protein is CASRGTGGTDTQYF. CDR3 sequence (DNA): TGTGCCAGCAGGGGAACAGGGGGCACAGATACGCAGTATTTT.

The chain links TRBV5-6 to TRBJ2-3; a possible D gene is TRBD2 (6 bases). V lost 0 bases and J lost 14, with 16 bases in between. CDR3 length: 13 residues. Germline lookup yields CDR1 SGHDT and CDR2 YYEEEE. The CDR3 region has the DNA TGTGCCAGCAGCTTGGGGGGAGGACCCTTGTGGTATTTT. Its protein is CASSLGGGPLWYF.

V usage is TRBV5-4 and J usage is TRBJ2-5, with 10 bases aligning to TRBD2. The CDR3 consists of 15 residues. V was clipped by 0 bases and J by 4 bases; unmatched bases: 3. Germline-derived CDR1 and CDR2 are SGHNT and YYREEE (reference sequence). As DNA, the CDR3 is TGTGCCAGCAGCTTGGTTCTAGCGGGAGTAGAGACCCAGTACTTC. This translates into CASSLVLAGVETQYF.

V is TRBV4-1 and J is TRBJ1-1; D unclear. Germline-derived CDR1 and CDR2 are MGHRA and YSYEKL. Trimming shortened V by 6 bases and J by 3 bases, and 14 bases separated the two germline ends. This CDR3 has 14 residues. CDR3: CASSTRRRDTEAFF. CDR3 in DNA: TGCGCCAGCAGTACTCGTCGGCGGGACACTGAAGCTTTCTTT.